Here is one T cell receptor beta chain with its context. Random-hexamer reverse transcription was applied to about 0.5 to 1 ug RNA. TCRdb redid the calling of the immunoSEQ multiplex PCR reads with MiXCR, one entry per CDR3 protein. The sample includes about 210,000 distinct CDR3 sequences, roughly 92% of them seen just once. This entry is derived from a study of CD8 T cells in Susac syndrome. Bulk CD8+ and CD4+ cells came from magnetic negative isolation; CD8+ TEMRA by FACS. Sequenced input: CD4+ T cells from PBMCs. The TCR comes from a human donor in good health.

The CDR3 DNA sequence: TGTGCCAGCAGCCCTTTGGACACTAGCACAGATACGCAGTATTTT. Amino acid sequence: CASSPLDTSTDTQYF. The V gene is TRBV7-9, the J gene TRBJ2-3, with a tentative D call TRBD1 (5 bases). Germline-derived CDR1 and CDR2 are SEHNR and FQNEAQ (reference sequence). The germline V and J ends were trimmed by 5 bases and 0 bases, with 12 bases remaining between them. CDR3 size: 15 residues. The entire variable domain, with the rest obtained from reference TRBV7-9 and TRBJ2-3, is as follows: DTGVSQNPRHKITKRGQNVTFRCDPISEHNRLYWYRQTLGQGPEFLTYFQNEAQLEKSRLLSDRFSAERPKGSFSTLEIQRTEQGDSAMYLCASSPLDTSTDTQYFGPGTRLTVL.